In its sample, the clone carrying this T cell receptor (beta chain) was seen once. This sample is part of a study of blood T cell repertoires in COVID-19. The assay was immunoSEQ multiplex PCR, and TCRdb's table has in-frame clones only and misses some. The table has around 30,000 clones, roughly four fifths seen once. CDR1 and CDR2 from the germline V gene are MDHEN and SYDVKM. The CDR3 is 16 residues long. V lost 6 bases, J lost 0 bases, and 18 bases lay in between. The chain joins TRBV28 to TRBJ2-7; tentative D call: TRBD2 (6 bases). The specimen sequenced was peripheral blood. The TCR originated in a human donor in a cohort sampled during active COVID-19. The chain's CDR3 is CASRPYRGINSYEQYF. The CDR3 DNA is TGTGCCAGCAGGCCCTATCGGGGGATCAACTCCTACGAGCAGTACTTC.